Only one count was recorded for the clone carrying this T cell receptor beta chain. Trimming stripped 11 bases from V and 3 bases from J, with 19 bases between. Germline CDR1 and CDR2: MDHEN and SYDVKM. The CDR3 extends over 14 amino acids. These data belong to a study of blood T cell repertoires in COVID-19. Across the whole study: T cells, B-cell-depleted T cells, or PBMCs supplied cDNA or gDNA.

The age range of participants was 18 to 89 years, with residence in approximately 25 US areas. A COVID-19 case was met by exposed participants within 2 weeks before study entry. Original processing notes: Reference gene primer amplification in the assay estimated nucleated cell counts. Measured with immunoSEQ multiplex PCR; TCRdb has only the in-frame clones, and not every one. The D gene and trimming were derived from the DNA, and the V and J assignments and clone size from that table. The table has about 200,000 clones, 83% seen once. The V and J genes are TRBV28 and TRBJ1-1, with a tentative D call TRBD1 (6 bases). The TCR comes from a woman between 50 and 59 years old who had been exposed to COVID-19. The sequencing input was PBMCs or T cells enriched from blood (not recorded which). CDR3 protein: CACNWGQGYTEAFF. The CDR3 DNA follows: TGTGCCTGTAACTGGGGGCAGGGATACACTGAAGCTTTCTTT.